This is a list of T cell receptor beta chains from one sample in a study of cytomegalovirus exposure and HLA in healthy donors. TCRdb's copy holds only in-frame clones and misses some; the assay was immunoSEQ multiplex PCR. The data show 190,000 or so clones, 75% to 85% seen once. Sequenced: PBMCs. The receptors stem from a boy aged 5-17 years in good health and CMV-seronegative. The CDR3 runs from the conserved cysteine through the conserved F or W. A D gene is named only where the DNA matches it firmly. Clone size is given for some rows only: seen once, a few or many times, or a class if the clone is expanded.

>TRBJ1-2|.|.|14|TRBV19
TGTGCCAGTAGCCCAACAGGAGCTAACTATGGCTACACCTTC
CASSPTGANYGYTF
>TRBJ2-7|.|.|14|TRBV29-1
TGCAGCGTTACCAGGGATGGATTTAGGGACGAGCAGTACTTC
CSVTRDGFRDEQYF
>TRBJ2-1|.|TRBD2|18|TRBV29-1
TGCAGCGCCGCGATGAATCTAGCGGGAGGGTTATTAAACAATGAGCAGTTCTTC
CSAAMNLAGGLLNNEQFF
>TRBJ1-2|few|TRBD1|15|TRBV4-2
TGTGCCAGCAGCCGATCCGGACAGGGTGACTATGGCTACACCTTC
CASSRSGQGDYGYTF
>TRBJ1-1|.|.|13|TRBV5-1
TGCGCCAGCAGCTTGGCGGGTATCACTGAAGCTTTCTTT
CASSLAGITEAFF
>TRBJ2-5|.|.|14|TRBV19
TGTGCCAGTAGTGGCCTGGGAGTTCAAGAGACCCAGTACTTC
CASSGLGVQETQYF
>TRBJ2-5|.|.|14|TRBV19
TGTGCCAGTAGTAGCGGGGCCCTCCAAGAGACCCAGTACTTC
CASSSGALQETQYF
>TRBJ2-1|.|.|15|TRBV7-2
TGTGCCAGCAGCTTAGCAGGAGGGGGCAACAATGAGCAGTTCTTC
CASSLAGGGNNEQFF
>TRBJ2-3|.|.|14|TRBV15
TGTGCCACCAGCGTCGGGGGGCCCCCAGATACGCAGTATTTT
CATSVGGPPDTQYF
>TRBJ2-1|.|.|16|TRBV10-1
TGCGCCAGCAGCCAAGACGGGTTAAACTCCTACAATGAGCAGTTCTTC
CASSQDGLNSYNEQFF
>TRBJ1-2|.|.|13|TRBV6-5
TGTGCCTCACAGAGGGCCGAGTCATATGGCTACACCTTC
CASQRAESYGYTF
>TRBJ1-1|.|.|13|TRBV6-5
TGTGCCAGCAGCAACCGGGGTAACACTGAAGCTTTCTTT
CASSNRGNTEAFF
>TRBJ1-1|.|.|15|TRBV11-2
TGTGCCAGCATCCCGGACTCTAGGAGGTGGACTGAAGCTTTCTTT
CASIPDSRRWTEAFF
>TRBJ2-7|.|.|11|TRBV6-6
TGTGCCAGCAGTCCTGCCTACGAGCAGTACTTC
CASSPAYEQYF